A single sample is the source of the 24 T cell receptor beta chains below, sequenced in a study of breast tumors, draining lymph nodes, adjacent tissues. In TCRdb, the multiplex PCR reads were re-called with MiXCR into one record per CDR3 protein. The sample shows about 230,000 distinct CDR3 sequences, less than 40% of them seen only once. Breast cancer patients provided tissue from their axillary draining lymph nodes. The sequencing input was axillary lymph node tissue. Receptor source: a female donor with breast cancer. Some clones in this sample may be carry-over from other donors' samples.

The chain couples TRBV7-9 to TRBJ2-5; either TRBD1 or TRBD2 may fit D (5 bases each). V was trimmed by 4 bases and J by 5 bases, leaving 20 bases between them. CDR3 length: 16 residues. CDR1 and CDR2 from the germline V gene are SEHNR and FQNEAQ (reference sequence). CDR3 bases: TGTGCCAGCAGCTCATTGGTTGGGGGAACCGGGGAGACCCAGTACTTC. Encoded protein: CASSSLVGGTGETQYF.

At least ten counts were recorded for this clonotype. The V and J genes are TRBV6-5 and TRBJ2-1, with D possibly called TRBD1 or TRBD2 (6 bases each). V was trimmed by 6 bases and J by 8 bases, leaving 11 bases between them. CDR3 length: 12 amino acids. Germline V gene sequence: CDR1 MNHEY, CDR2 SVGAGI. In nucleotides, the CDR3 is TGTGCCAGCAGAGGGGGGACCGATGAGCAGTTCTTC. It specifies CASRGGTDEQFF.

This clonotype was found a few times. A much larger clone is a single base away; this may be a read error. J is TRBJ2-5 and V is TRBV6-5; 10 bases line up with TRBD2. V was clipped by 6 bases and J by 2 bases; unmatched bases: 6. The CDR3 length is 15 residues. Germline CDR1 reads MNHEY; CDR2 reads SVGAGI. The CDR3 sequence: CASSQAGGRQETQYF. CDR3 coding DNA: TGTGCCAGCAGCCAAGCGGGAGGGAGGCAAGAGACCCAGTACTTC.

Many counts were recorded for this clonotype. The chain couples TRBV18 to TRBJ2-7, with D perhaps TRBD1 (5 bases). Germline-derived CDR1 and CDR2 are KGHSH and LQKENI. The CDR3 is made up of 16 amino acids. Trimming took off 2 bases at V and 2 bases at J, with 16 bases between the two ends. The CDR3 here is CASSPTVGVNTYEQYF. The CDR3 region has the DNA TGTGCCAGCTCACCAACGGTAGGGGTTAACACCTACGAGCAGTACTTC.

This clonotype was seen a handful of times. A much larger clone is a single base away; this may be a read error. The chain links TRBV2 to TRBJ2-1, with TRBD2 matching 10 bases. Looked up from germline, CDR1 is SNHLY and CDR2 is FYNNEI. CDR3 length: 18 residues. The CDR3 sequence: CASSEALIILAGSNEHFF. DNA of the CDR3: TGTGCCAGCAGTGAAGCGCTAATTATACTAGCGGGATCCAATGAGCACTTCTTC.

This chain joins TRBV7-2 and TRBJ1-2; unclear D gene. V shed 3 bases and J shed 10 bases, with 9 bases lying between them. Germline V gives CDR1 SGHTA, CDR2 FQGNSA. The CDR3 is made up of 11 amino acids. This CDR3 is CASSFLGDYTF. CDR3 DNA sequence: TGTGCCAGCAGCTTTTTGGGTGACTACACCTTC.

V gene TRBV20-1 combines with J gene TRBJ2-5; 10 positions agree with TRBD2. This CDR3 is built from 16 residues. Germline CDR1 is DFQATT and CDR2 is SNEGSKA (reference sequence). V shed 3 bases and J 5 bases; nucleotides not matched to a gene: 12. DNA for the CDR3: TGCAGTGCTAGGGTGGCTAGCGGGAGTGATCGGGAGACCCAGTACTTC. Translating it yields CSARVASGSDRETQYF.

This clonotype was counted many times. This rearrangement joins TRBV10-3 to TRBJ2-1; the match to TRBD2 covers 7 bases. Germline V gene data show CDR1 as ENHRY and CDR2 as SYGVKD. The CDR3 contains 17 residues. The V and J ends lost 0 bases and 1 base, in that order; junction bases with no gene match: 6. Here the CDR3 reads CAISESGRGRSYNEQFF. The CDR3 coding sequence is TGTGCCATCAGTGAGTCTGGGCGGGGGAGGTCCTACAATGAGCAGTTCTTC.

This clonotype was seen ten or more times. The chain recombines TRBV4-1 with TRBJ2-2, with D tentatively TRBD1 (5 bases). Trimming removed 1 base from V and 7 bases from J, with 16 bases in between. The CDR3 sequence is 16 residues long. Looked up from germline, CDR1 is MGHRA and CDR2 is YSYEKL. In DNA, the CDR3 is TGCGCCAGCAGCCAAGCAGGGCAGGTTAAGGGCGGGGAGCTGTTTTTT. Translated, it gives CASSQAGQVKGGELFF.

There are many counts of this clonotype. The gene calls are TRBV5-4 and TRBJ1-4; 11 nucleotides line up with TRBD1. Germline V CDR1 and CDR2: SGHNT, YYREEE (reference sequence). V lost 4 bases and J lost 7; bases outside the gene matches: 9. The CDR3 extends over 16 amino acids. The CDR3 spells CASSPRPGQGGEKLFF. CDR3 nucleotides: TGTGCCAGCAGCCCACGTCCGGGACAGGGGGGTGAAAAACTGTTTTTT.

This clonotype showed up many times. The chain combines TRBV7-9 with TRBJ2-3; tentative D call: TRBD1 (6 bases). V dropped 2 bases and J dropped 0 bases, with 15 bases sitting between them. The CDR3 runs 17 residues. Germline V gives CDR1 SEHNR, CDR2 FQNEAQ (reference sequence). The CDR3 is CASSLPGDGSSTDTQYF. CDR3 nucleotide sequence: TGTGCCAGCAGCTTACCAGGGGACGGCTCTAGCACAGATACGCAGTATTTT. The full variable domain, its missing parts supplied by reference TRBV7-9 and TRBJ2-3, is DTGVSQNPRHKITKRGQNVTFRCDPISEHNRLYWYRQTLGQGPEFLTYFQNEAQLEKSRLLSDRFSAERPKGSFSTLEIQRTEQGDSAMYLCASSLPGDGSSTDTQYFGPGTRLTVL.

This chain joins TRBV2 and TRBJ2-5, with 10 bases identical to TRBD2. The CDR3 runs to 14 residues. Germline V gene sequence: CDR1 SNHLY, CDR2 FYNNEI. Trimming at V came to 6 bases and at J to 4 bases, leaving 5 bases not matched to a gene. The CDR3 loop is CASRAGGGAETQYF. The DNA of the CDR3 is TGTGCCAGCAGAGCGGGAGGGGGAGCAGAGACCCAGTACTTC.

This clonotype was detected ten times or more. This chain links TRBV7-9 with TRBJ2-7; tentatively, D is TRBD2 (6 bases). Germline values: CDR1 SEHNR, CDR2 FQNEAQ (reference sequence). The V and J ends lost 2 bases and 6 bases respectively, with 11 bases between them. The CDR3 length is 13 residues. The DNA of the CDR3 is TGTGCCAGCAGCTTATTCGGAGGGGTCGAGCAGTACTTC. Translating it yields CASSLFGGVEQYF.

This clonotype was counted at least ten times. The chain is built from TRBV6-2 or TRBV6-3 and TRBJ1-5, with D perhaps matching TRBD1 (5 bases). Germline lookup yields CDR1 MNHEY and CDR2 SVGEGT. V was clipped by 2 bases and J by 6 bases, with 8 bases between them. The CDR3 sequence is 13 residues long. CDR3: CASSYGGVQPQHF. For the CDR3, the DNA is TGTGCCAGCAGTTACGGAGGGGTTCAGCCCCAGCATTTT.

The V and J genes are TRBV5-6 and TRBJ2-1; D perhaps matches TRBD2 (7 bases). Germline-derived CDR1 and CDR2 are SGHDT and YYEEEE. CDR3 length equals 14 residues. The CDR3 sequence: CASSGGGPYNEQFF. The CDR3 DNA reads TGTGCTAGTAGTGGCGGGGGCCCGTACAATGAGCAGTTCTTC.

On this clonotype itself: Likely a read error: the CDR3 ends without its conserved phenylalanine or tryptophan. The rearrangement uses TRBV7-2 and TRBJ1-1; unclear D gene. Germline loops: CDR1 SGHTA, CDR2 FQGNSA. The V end was cut by 1 base, the J end by 3 bases, with 6 bases between. CDR3 length equals 13 residues. The CDR3 loop reads CASSLERHTEAFV. DNA for the CDR3: TGTGCCAGCAGCTTAGAACGACACACTGAAGCTTTCGTT.

This clonotype came up many times. The V call is TRBV20-1, the J call TRBJ2-5; TRBD2 might be the D (7 bases). This CDR3 comprises 14 residues. Germline-derived CDR1 and CDR2 are DFQATT and SNEGSKA (reference sequence). V shed 5 bases and J shed 1 base, with 14 bases lying between them. CDR3 in amino acids: CSAGGGRTQETQYF. CDR3 nucleotides: TGCAGTGCTGGGGGGGGGCGGACCCAAGAGACCCAGTACTTC.

In this sample, this clonotype turned up many times. The chain is built from TRBV11-2 and TRBJ1-4, with D perhaps matching TRBD1 (5 bases). Trimming cost V 3 bases and J 2 bases, with 13 bases left between them. This CDR3 spans 16 amino acids. The germline V gene encodes CDR1 SGHAT and CDR2 FQNNGV. The CDR3, as DNA: TGTGCCAGCAGCTTGGTGGAGGGGTCGACTAATGAAAAACTGTTTTTT. Residues: CASSLVEGSTNEKLFF.

This clonotype was observed many times. This may stem from a read error, because a much larger clone lies one nucleotide away. It is likely a read error, because the conserved phenylalanine at the end of the CDR3 is missing. This chain connects TRBV7-9 to TRBJ2-5; 8 bases are a match to TRBD2. CDR1 is SEHNR, CDR2 FQNEAQ, per germline (reference sequence). The ends lost 5 bases at V and 5 bases at J; junction bases unmatched: 7. There are 14 residues in the CDR3. CDR3 nucleotides: TGTGCCAGCAGCGGAGCGGGAGAGGAGGAGACCCAGTACCTC. It specifies CASSGAGEEETQYL.

This clonotype was recorded at least ten times. The chain uses TRBV24-1 and TRBJ2-1; 7 bases align to TRBD1. The germline V gene encodes CDR1 KGHDR and CDR2 SFDVKD. V lost 4 bases, J lost 14 bases, and 7 bases stayed unmatched. The CDR3 is 12 amino acids. CDR3 DNA sequence: TGTGCCACCAGTGACTCCAGGGGGATGAAGTTCTTC. It is translated as CATSDSRGMKFF.

This clonotype was seen many times. The gene calls are TRBV6-6 and TRBJ1-4, with a tentative D call TRBD1 (5 bases). The germline V and J ends were trimmed by 5 bases and 4 bases, with 8 bases remaining between them. CDR3 length: 13 residues. The germline gives CDR1 MNHNY, CDR2 SVGAGI (reference sequence). CDR3 nucleotides: TGTGCCAGCAGTAGGGACTATAATGAAAAACTGTTTTTT. Protein: CASSRDYNEKLFF.

This clonotype was observed many times. The CDR3 sequence is CASSQDGNYGYTF. The CDR3 nucleotides are TGTGCCAGCAGTCAGGACGGAAACTATGGCTACACCTTC. The V call is TRBV11-3, the J call TRBJ1-2; D uncertain. CDR1 and CDR2 (germline): SGHNT, YENEEA. The CDR3 length is 13 residues. Trimming stripped 6 bases from V and 2 bases from J, with 10 bases between. Combining the CDR3 with reference TRBV11-3 and TRBJ1-2 gives the whole variable domain EAGVVQSPRYKIIEKKQPVAFWCNPISGHNTLYWYLQNLGQGPELLIRYENEEAVDDSQLPKDRFSAERLKGVDSTLKIQPAELGDSAVYLCASSQDGNYGYTFGSGTRLTVV.

There are many counts of this clonotype. The CDR3 reads CASRPGQPGAYEQYF. CDR3 in DNA: TGTGCCAGCAGACCCGGACAGCCCGGGGCCTACGAGCAGTACTTC. This chain uses TRBV7-2 with TRBJ2-7; D is perhaps TRBD1 (6 bases). Trimming cost V 6 bases and J 2 bases, with 17 bases left between them. Germline CDR1 and CDR2: SGHTA and FQGNSA. This CDR3 contains 15 residues.

This clonotype was picked up many times. The V and J genes are TRBV6-1 and TRBJ1-3; a possible D gene is TRBD1 (5 bases). Trimming removed 6 bases at V and 7 bases at J, with 16 bases between. The CDR3 is 14 amino acids. Germline V gene lookup returns CDR1 MNHNS and CDR2 SASEGT. The CDR3 coding sequence is TGTGCCAGCAGATGGGACGGCGGAGGGAACACCATATATTTT. Translated, it gives CASRWDGGGNTIYF.